This T cell receptor (beta chain) was sequenced in a study of cytomegalovirus exposure and HLA in healthy donors (dated by TCRdb to about 2017). At the level of the whole study: According to a later analysis, the roughly 120 validation repertoires were produced on the same platform as the approximately 600 repertoires of the first cohort. The study aimed to test whether signatures of past pathogen exposure could be identified by cataloging public T cell receptors. A separate validation cohort of approximately 120 different subjects was used in addition to the approximately 610-subject first cohort. High-throughput TCR immunosequencing, statistical association of individual TCRs with disease status, and machine learning were combined to predict cytomegalovirus infection status.

What the work shows at the level of the full study, not this receptor alone: In both the original and validation cohorts, the classifier was reported to diagnose cytomegalovirus status with high specificity and sensitivity. A total of about 180 TCR beta chains were listed by the study as associated with cytomegalovirus. In vitro tests confirmed that a few of the cytomegalovirus-associated TCR beta chains recognize cytomegalovirus antigens. Most TCR sequences were seen in very few donors, while some public TCRs were found in many individuals. In a later analysis, TCRs clustered in the first cohort were found to also tend to co-occur in the roughly 120 validation repertoires, with 94% of cluster scores above 0. It was suggested by the authors that the approach could potentially be generalized to other disease states and immunological phenotypes. A later analysis had no HLA typing for the validation cohort, so co-occurrence there was scored across all 120 repertoires.

The donors were included in the validation cohort of roughly 130 subjects, a group kept apart from the approximately 690-subject first cohort. Deletion took 0 bases off V and 4 bases off J, with a span of 12 bases between the germline ends. The CDR3, cysteine through phenylalanine, is 16 amino acids long. Here the CDR3 DNA is all that survives: 48 bases in frame from base 1. Library method: the immunoSEQ multiplex PCR assay. The paper's data handling went like this. A statistical classification framework was built to diagnose cytomegalovirus status from the catalog of TCR beta chain sequences. This is the immuneACCESS table as TCRdb keeps it, with only in-frame sequences that have V and J called. A part of the clones is gone; compared with another copy, unresolved V genes explain less than half, and the rest is unexplained. The DNA gave D and trimming, while V, J and clone size come from that table. The sample table holds around 300,000 clones, of which about 86% were seen once. Less than 1.2% of the sample comes from the top ten.

This clone has only one observation. Its antigen remains unidentified. Per-nucleotide qualities are absent, and no much larger clonotype sits a single base away. The chain uses TRBV23-1 and TRBJ1-4, and possibly TRBD1, on 5 matching bases. TRBV23-1 is an open reading frame, and its role is uncertain. This TCR came from a woman younger than 30 in good health and CMV-seronegative. Sequencing was carried out using PBMCs. DNA sequence: TGCGCCAGCAGTCAATCGTCGACAGCCCATAATGAAAAACTGTTTTTT. The encoded protein is CASSQSSTAHNEKLFF.